The 3 T cell receptor beta chains given below trace back to one sample, sequenced in a study of cytomegalovirus exposure and HLA in healthy donors. The primer mix had 60 Vbeta and 13 Jbeta primers. Profiled with immunoSEQ multiplex PCR; TCRdb holds only in-frame clones, not every one. Of over 95,000 clones in the sample, about 83% were seen once. The source material was PBMCs. The receptor source for this set is a female donor in good health and CMV-seronegative.

The J gene is TRBJ2-7, the V gene TRBV5-1; 7 bases line up with TRBD1. Germline V lookup: CDR1 SGHRS, CDR2 YFSETQ. Germline trimming cut 0 bases from V and 5 bases from J; bases unmatched to any gene: 5. The CDR3 loop spans 14 amino acids. CDR3: CASSLAQGIDEQYF. The CDR3 DNA follows: TGCGCCAGCAGCTTGGCACAGGGGATCGACGAGCAGTACTTC.

The chain links TRBV14 to TRBJ2-2, with D possibly TRBD2 on 6 matching bases. CDR1 is SGHDN and CDR2 is FVKESK in the germline V gene. This CDR3 has 15 residues. The V end lost 4 bases, the J end lost 6 bases, and 15 bases lay between the germline ends. As DNA, the CDR3 is TGTGCCAGCAGCCGGGGGGTCCTAGGCCCCGGGGAGCTGTTTTTT. Amino acid sequence: CASSRGVLGPGELFF.

This clone appeared once. The gene calls are TRBV4-2 and TRBJ2-5; D possibly corresponds to TRBD2 (6 bases). This CDR3 is built from 14 residues. Germline CDR1 reads LGHNA; CDR2 reads YNFKEQ. The V end was cut by 1 base, the J end by 2 bases, with 8 bases between. CDR3 amino acids: CASSQVAGQETQYF. The DNA for the CDR3 is TGTGCCAGCAGCCAAGTGGCGGGGCAAGAGACCCAGTACTTC.